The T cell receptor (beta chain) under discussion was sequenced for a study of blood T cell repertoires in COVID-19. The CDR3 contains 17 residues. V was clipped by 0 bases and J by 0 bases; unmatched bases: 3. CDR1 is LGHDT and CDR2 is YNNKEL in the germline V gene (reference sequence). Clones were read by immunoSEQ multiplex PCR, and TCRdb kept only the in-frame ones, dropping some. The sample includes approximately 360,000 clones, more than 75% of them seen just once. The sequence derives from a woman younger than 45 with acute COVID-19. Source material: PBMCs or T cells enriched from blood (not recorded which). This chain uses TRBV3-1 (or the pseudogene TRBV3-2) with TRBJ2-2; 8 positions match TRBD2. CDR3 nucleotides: TGTGCCAGCAGCCAAGATCCGGGGGGGGCGAACACCGGGGAGCTGTTTTTT. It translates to CASSQDPGGANTGELFF.